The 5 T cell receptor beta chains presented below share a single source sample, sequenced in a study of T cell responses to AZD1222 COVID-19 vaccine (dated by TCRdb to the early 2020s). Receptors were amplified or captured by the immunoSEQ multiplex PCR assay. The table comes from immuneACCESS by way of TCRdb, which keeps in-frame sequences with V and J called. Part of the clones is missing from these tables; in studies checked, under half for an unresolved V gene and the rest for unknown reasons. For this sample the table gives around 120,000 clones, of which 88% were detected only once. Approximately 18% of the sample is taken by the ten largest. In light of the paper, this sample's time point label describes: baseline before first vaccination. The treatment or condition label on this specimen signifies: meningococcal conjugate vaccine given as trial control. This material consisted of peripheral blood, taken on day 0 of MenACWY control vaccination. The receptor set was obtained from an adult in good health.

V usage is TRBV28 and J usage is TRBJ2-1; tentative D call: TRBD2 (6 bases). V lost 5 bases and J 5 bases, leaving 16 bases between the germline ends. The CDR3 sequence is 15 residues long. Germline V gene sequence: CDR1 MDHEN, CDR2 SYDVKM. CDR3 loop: CASSPPRDSNNEQFF. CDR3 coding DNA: TGTGCCAGCAGTCCCCCCCGGGACTCGAACAATGAGCAGTTCTTC.

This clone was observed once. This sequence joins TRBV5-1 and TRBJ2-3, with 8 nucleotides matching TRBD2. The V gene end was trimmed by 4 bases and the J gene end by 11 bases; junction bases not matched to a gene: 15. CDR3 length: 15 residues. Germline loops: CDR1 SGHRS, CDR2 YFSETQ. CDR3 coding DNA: TGCGCCAGCAGCGCCGGGGCGGGAGGCCCCCAGGGGCAGTATTTT. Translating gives CASSAGAGGPQGQYF.

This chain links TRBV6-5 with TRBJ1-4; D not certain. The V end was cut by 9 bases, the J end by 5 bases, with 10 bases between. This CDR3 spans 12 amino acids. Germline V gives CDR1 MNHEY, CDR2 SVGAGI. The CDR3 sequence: CASKTENEKLFF. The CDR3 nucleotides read TGTGCCAGTAAGACGGAGAATGAAAAACTGTTTTTT.

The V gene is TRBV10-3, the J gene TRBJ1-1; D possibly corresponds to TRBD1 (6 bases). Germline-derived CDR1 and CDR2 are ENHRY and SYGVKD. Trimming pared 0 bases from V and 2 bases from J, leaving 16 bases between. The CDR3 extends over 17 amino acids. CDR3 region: CAISESIALGGNTEAFF. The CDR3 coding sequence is TGTGCCATCAGTGAGTCCATCGCCTTGGGGGGCAACACTGAAGCTTTCTTT.

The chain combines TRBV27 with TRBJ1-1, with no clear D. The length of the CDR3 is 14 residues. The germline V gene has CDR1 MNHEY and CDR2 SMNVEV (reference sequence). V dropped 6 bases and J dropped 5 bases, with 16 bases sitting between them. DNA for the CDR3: TGTGCCAGCAGGTCAGCGGGAGAGGTAACTGAAGCTTTCTTT. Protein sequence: CASRSAGEVTEAFF.